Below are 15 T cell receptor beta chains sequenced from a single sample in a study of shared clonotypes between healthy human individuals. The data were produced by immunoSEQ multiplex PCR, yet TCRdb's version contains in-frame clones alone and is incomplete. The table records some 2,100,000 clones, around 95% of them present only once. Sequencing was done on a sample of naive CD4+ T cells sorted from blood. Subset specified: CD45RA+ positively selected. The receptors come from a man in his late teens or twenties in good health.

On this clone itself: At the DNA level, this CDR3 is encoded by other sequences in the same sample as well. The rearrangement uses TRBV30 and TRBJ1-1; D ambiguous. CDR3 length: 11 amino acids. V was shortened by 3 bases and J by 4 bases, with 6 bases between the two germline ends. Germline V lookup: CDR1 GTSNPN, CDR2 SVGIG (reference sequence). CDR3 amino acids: CAWSRSTEAFF. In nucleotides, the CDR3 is TGTGCCTGGAGCCGTTCCACTGAAGCTTTCTTT.

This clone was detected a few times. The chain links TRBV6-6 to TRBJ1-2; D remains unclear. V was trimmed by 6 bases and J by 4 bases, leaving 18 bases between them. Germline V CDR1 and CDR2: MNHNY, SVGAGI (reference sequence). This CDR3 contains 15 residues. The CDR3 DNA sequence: TGTGCCAGCAGCCACAATCGAGAACAGCTCTATGGCTACACCTTC. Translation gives CASSHNREQLYGYTF.

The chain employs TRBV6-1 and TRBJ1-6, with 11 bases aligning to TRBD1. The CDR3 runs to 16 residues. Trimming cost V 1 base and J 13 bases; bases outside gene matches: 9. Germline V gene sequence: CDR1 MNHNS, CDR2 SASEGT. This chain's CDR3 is CASSEGRLDRGRPLHF. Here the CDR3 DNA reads TGTGCCAGCAGTGAAGGCCGGTTGGACAGGGGGCGGCCCCTCCACTTT.

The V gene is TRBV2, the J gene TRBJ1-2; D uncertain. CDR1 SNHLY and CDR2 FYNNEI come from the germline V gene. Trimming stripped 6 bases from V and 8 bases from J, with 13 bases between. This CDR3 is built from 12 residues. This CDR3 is CASRAGGRGYTF. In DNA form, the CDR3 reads TGTGCCAGCAGGGCTGGAGGTAGAGGCTACACCTTC.

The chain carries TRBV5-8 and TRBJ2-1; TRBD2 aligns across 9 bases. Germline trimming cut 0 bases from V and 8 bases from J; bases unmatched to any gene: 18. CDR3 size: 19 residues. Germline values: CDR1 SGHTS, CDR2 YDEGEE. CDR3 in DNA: TGTGCCAGCAGCTTGGCCTTTGGAAAGCGGGAGGCCCGCCGCTATGAGCAGTTCTTC. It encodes CASSLAFGKREARRYEQFF.

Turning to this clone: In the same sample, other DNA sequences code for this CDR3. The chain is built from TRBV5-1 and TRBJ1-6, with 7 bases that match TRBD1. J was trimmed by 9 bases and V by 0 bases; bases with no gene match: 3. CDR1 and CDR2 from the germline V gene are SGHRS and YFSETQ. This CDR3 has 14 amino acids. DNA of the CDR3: TGCGCCAGCAGCTTGGGGACAGGTAGTTCACCCCTCCACTTT. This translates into CASSLGTGSSPLHF.

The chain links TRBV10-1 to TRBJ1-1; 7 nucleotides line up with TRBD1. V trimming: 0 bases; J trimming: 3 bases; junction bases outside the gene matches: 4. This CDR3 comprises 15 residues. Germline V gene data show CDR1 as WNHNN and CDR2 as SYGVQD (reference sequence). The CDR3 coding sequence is TGCGCCAGCAGTGAGTCACCAGGGGGGTACACTGAAGCTTTCTTT. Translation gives CASSESPGGYTEAFF.

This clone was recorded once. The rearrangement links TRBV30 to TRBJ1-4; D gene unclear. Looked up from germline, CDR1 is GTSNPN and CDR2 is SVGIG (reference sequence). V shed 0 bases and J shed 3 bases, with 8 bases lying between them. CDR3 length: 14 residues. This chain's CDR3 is CAWSVKAPNEKLFF. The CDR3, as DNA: TGTGCCTGGAGTGTAAAGGCACCTAATGAAAAACTGTTTTTT. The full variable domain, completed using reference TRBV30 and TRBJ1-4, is SQTIHQWPATLVQPVGSPLSLECTVEGTSNPNLYWYRQAAGRGLQLLFYSVGIGQISSEVPQNLSASRPQDRQFILSSKKLLLSDSGFYLCAWSVKAPNEKLFFGSGTQLSVL.

CDR3 DNA: TGTGCCTGGGCACCGAAGAGGAACCAGCCCCAGCATTTT. Its protein product is CAWAPKRNQPQHF. This rearrangement joins TRBV30 to TRBJ1-5; D call uncertain. The V end lost 5 bases, the J end lost 7 bases, and 15 bases lay between the germline ends. The CDR3 has 13 amino acids. Germline V gives CDR1 GTSNPN, CDR2 SVGIG (reference sequence).

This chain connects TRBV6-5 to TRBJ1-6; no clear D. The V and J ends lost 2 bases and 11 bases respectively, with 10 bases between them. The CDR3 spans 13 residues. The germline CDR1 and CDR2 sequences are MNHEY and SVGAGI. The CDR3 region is CASSYAGSTPLHF. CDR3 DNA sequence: TGTGCCAGCAGTTACGCGGGGAGCACACCCCTCCACTTT.

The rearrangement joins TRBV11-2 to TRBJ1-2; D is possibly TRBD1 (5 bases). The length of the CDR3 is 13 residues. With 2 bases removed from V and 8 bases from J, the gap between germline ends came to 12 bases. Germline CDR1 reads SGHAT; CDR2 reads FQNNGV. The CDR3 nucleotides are TGTGCCAGCAGCTTACCCGAAGGGGAGGGCTACACCTTC. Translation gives CASSLPEGEGYTF. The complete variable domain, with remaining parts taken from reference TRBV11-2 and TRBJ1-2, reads EAGVAQSPRYKIIEKRQSVAFWCNPISGHATLYWYQQILGQGPKLLIQFQNNGVVDDSQLPKDRFSAERLKGVDSTLKIQPAKLEDSAVYLCASSLPEGEGYTFGSGTRLTVV.

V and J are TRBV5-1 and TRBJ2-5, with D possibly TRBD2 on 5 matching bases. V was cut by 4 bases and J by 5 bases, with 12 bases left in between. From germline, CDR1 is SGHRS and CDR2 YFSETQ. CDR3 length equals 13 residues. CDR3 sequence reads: CASSEGSRETQYF. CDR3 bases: TGCGCCAGCAGCGAAGGGAGCCGGGAGACCCAGTACTTC.

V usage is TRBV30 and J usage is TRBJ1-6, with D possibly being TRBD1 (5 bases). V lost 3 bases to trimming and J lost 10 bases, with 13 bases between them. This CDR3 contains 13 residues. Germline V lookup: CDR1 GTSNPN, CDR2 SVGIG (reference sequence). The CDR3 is CAWRSRVESPLHF. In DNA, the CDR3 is TGTGCCTGGAGAAGCAGGGTCGAATCACCCCTCCACTTT.

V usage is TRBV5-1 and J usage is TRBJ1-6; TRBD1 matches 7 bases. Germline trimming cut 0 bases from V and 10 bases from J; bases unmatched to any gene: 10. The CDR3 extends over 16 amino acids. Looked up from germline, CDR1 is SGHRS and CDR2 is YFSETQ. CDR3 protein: CASSLAGQPGRSPLHF. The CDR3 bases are TGCGCCAGCAGCTTGGCGGGACAGCCGGGGCGGTCACCCCTCCACTTT.

The CDR3 protein is CASAWEGNTGELFF. In DNA, the CDR3 is TGTGCCAGTGCGTGGGAGGGTAACACCGGGGAGCTGTTTTTT. The genes are TRBV27 and TRBJ2-2, with 7 positions matching TRBD2. This CDR3 contains 14 residues. V lost 9 bases to trimming and J lost 2 bases; unmatched junction nucleotides: 6. Germline V gene lookup returns CDR1 MNHEY and CDR2 SMNVEV (reference sequence).